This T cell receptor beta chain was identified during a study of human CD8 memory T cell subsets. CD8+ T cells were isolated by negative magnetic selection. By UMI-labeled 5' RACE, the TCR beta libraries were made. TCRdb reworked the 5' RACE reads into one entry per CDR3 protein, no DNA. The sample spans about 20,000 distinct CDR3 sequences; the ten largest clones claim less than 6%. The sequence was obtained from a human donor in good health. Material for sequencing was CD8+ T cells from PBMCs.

CDR3 loop: CASSQVVAGNTEAFF. The chain has TRBV4-1 and TRBJ1-1. The germline CDR1 and CDR2 sequences are MGHRA and YSYEKL. CDR3 size: 15 residues.